One sample yielded the 13 T cell receptor beta chains listed below, sequenced in a study of vaccination effects on CD4 cells after COVID-19. With the ViraFEST assay, the study expanded antigen-specific CD4+ T cells using viral peptide pools, then sequenced them. Cultured cells yielded isolated CD4+ T cells after around 10 days. Generated by immunoSEQ multiplex PCR, the TCRdb table keeps only in-frame clones and is missing some. The sample has 60,000 to 70,000 clones, about four fifths seen once. These TCRs' antigens remain unknown. This material consisted of CD4+ T cells from PBMCs cultured with HCoV-229E spike peptides, taken before COVID-19 vaccination. These receptors were obtained from a human donor who received a COVID-19 vaccine.

This chain uses TRBV10-3 with TRBJ2-5; no definite D call. The CDR3 totals 13 residues. Trimming took off 4 bases at V and 2 bases at J, with 8 bases between the two ends. The V gene's germline CDR1 is ENHRY and CDR2 SYGVKD. The CDR3 loop reads CAISGNIQETQYF. CDR3 in DNA: TGTGCCATCAGTGGTAACATTCAAGAGACCCAGTACTTC.

J is TRBJ1-3 and V is TRBV30; D gene ambiguous. V lost 2 bases to trimming and J lost 4 bases, with 15 bases between them. Germline loops: CDR1 GTSNPN, CDR2 SVGIG (reference sequence). The CDR3 runs 15 residues. The CDR3 protein is CAWSNPPSAGNTIYF. The DNA of the CDR3 is TGTGCCTGGAGTAACCCACCATCAGCGGGAAACACCATATATTTT. Full variable domain (remainder filled in from reference TRBV30 and TRBJ1-3): SQTIHQWPATLVQPVGSPLSLECTVEGTSNPNLYWYRQAAGRGLQLLFYSVGIGQISSEVPQNLSASRPQDRQFILSSKKLLLSDSGFYLCAWSNPPSAGNTIYFGEGSWLTVV.

The genes are TRBV6-1 and TRBJ2-7; tentatively, D is TRBD1 or TRBD2 (6 bases each). CDR1 is MNHNS and CDR2 is SASEGT in the germline V gene. V lost 2 bases and J lost 3, with 14 bases in between. This CDR3 is built from 15 residues. The DNA of the CDR3 is TGTGCCAGCAGTGAATATAAAGGGGGGCTCTACGAGCAGTACGTC. This sequence encodes CASSEYKGGLYEQYV.

The chain links TRBV6-5 to TRBJ1-1; 7 positions match TRBD1. CDR3 size: 14 residues. V was pared by 4 bases and J by 1 base, with 3 bases of the junction left unmatched. Germline-derived CDR1 and CDR2 are MNHEY and SVGAGI. CDR3 loop: CASSSRQGNTEAFF. The CDR3 bases are TGTGCCAGCAGTTCGAGACAGGGGAACACTGAAGCTTTCTTT.

The chain links TRBV20-1 to TRBJ1-4; TRBD1 might be the D (6 bases). This CDR3 is 13 amino acids long. Deletions cut 3 bases from V and 8 bases from J, with 13 bases between. The V gene's germline CDR1 is DFQATT and CDR2 SNEGSKA (reference sequence). CDR3 sequence: CSASLRGEEKLFF. In DNA, the CDR3 is TGCAGTGCTAGTCTCAGGGGTGAGGAAAAACTGTTTTTT.

The chain combines TRBV18 with TRBJ2-2; 8 bases map to TRBD2. CDR1 is KGHSH and CDR2 is LQKENI in the germline V gene. After removal of 4 bases from V and 4 bases from J, the junction contained 5 bases not matched to a gene. CDR3 size: 15 residues. The CDR3 DNA follows: TGTGCCAGCTCACAAAATAGCGGGGTCACCGGGGAGCTGTTTTTT. This translates into CASSQNSGVTGELFF. The full variable domain, in which reference TRBV18 and TRBJ2-2 provide the parts outside the CDR3, is NAGVMQNPRHLVRRRGQEARLRCSPMKGHSHVYWYRQLPEEGLKFMVYLQKENIIDESGMPKERFSAEFPKEGPSILRIQQVVRGDSAAYFCASSQNSGVTGELFFGEGSRLTVL.

The chain uses TRBV7-6 and TRBJ1-1; maybe TRBD1 (6 bases). Looked up from germline, CDR1 is SGHVS and CDR2 is FNYEAQ. The CDR3 is made up of 15 amino acids. V lost 5 bases and J 3 bases, leaving 16 bases between the germline ends. CDR3 loop: CASSQSGGGDTEAFF. The CDR3 DNA reads as TGTGCCAGCAGCCAATCAGGTGGGGGCGACACTGAAGCTTTCTTT.

This clone is a singleton in its sample. The rearrangement uses TRBV9 and TRBJ2-3; TRBD2 is a possible D gene (5 bases). CDR1 is SGDLS, CDR2 YYNGEE, per germline. The length of the CDR3 is 16 residues. Trimming cost V 4 bases and J 1 base, with 16 bases left between them. The DNA of the CDR3 is TGTGCCAGCAGCAATGGACTTCCCAGCGGCACAGATACGCAGTATTTT. Protein product: CASSNGLPSGTDTQYF.

The chain employs TRBV5-4 and TRBJ1-6; TRBD1 is a possible D gene (6 bases). V lost 4 bases to trimming and J lost 6 bases, with 14 bases between them. CDR1 and CDR2 from the germline V gene are SGHNT and YYREEE (reference sequence). The length of the CDR3 is 15 residues. CDR3 in DNA: TGTGCCAGCAGCCAGTCAGGGGACTTTAATTCACCCCTCCACTTT. This gives the protein CASSQSGDFNSPLHF.

This chain connects TRBV11-1 to TRBJ2-5; possible D gene TRBD2, 6 bases. CDR3 length equals 16 residues. Germline CDR1 SGHAT, CDR2 FQDESV (reference sequence). V dropped 5 bases and J dropped 5 bases, with 21 bases sitting between them. CDR3 coding DNA: TGTGCCAGCAGCCGGACCCGGGGGAGCGTCGGGGAGACCCAGTACTTC. Translating gives CASSRTRGSVGETQYF.

This chain links TRBV20-1 with TRBJ1-1; unclear D gene. V was pared by 3 bases and J by 1 base, with 6 bases between. Per the germline V gene, CDR1 is DFQATT and CDR2 is SNEGSKA (reference sequence). The CDR3 runs to 12 residues. In nucleotides, the CDR3 is TGCAGTGCTAGTCTGAGGAACACTGAAGCTTTCTTT. As protein: CSASLRNTEAFF.

V and J are TRBV5-4 and TRBJ2-5; 9 bases align to TRBD1. Losses at the gene ends were 4 bases for V and 4 bases for J; bases not matched to a gene: 2. Germline assignment: CDR1 SGHNT and CDR2 YYREEE (reference sequence). The CDR3 spans 13 residues. This CDR3 reads CASSLDRGETQYF. The CDR3 region has the DNA TGTGCCAGCAGCCTGGACAGGGGAGAGACCCAGTACTTC.

This clone showed up just once. The rearrangement joins TRBV5-1 to TRBJ1-2; D unresolved. Trimming cost V 0 bases and J 4 bases, with 10 bases left between them. The CDR3 extends over 14 amino acids. CDR1 is SGHRS and CDR2 is YFSETQ in the germline V gene. The CDR3 DNA sequence: TGCGCCAGCAGCTTGGCCGGGTCCCCCTATGGCTACACCTTC. Translating gives CASSLAGSPYGYTF.